Presented here are 10 T cell receptor beta chains from one specimen sequenced in a study of cytomegalovirus exposure and HLA in healthy donors. The PCR contained 60 Vbeta and 13 Jbeta primers. Method: immunoSEQ multiplex PCR; TCRdb's copy keeps in-frame clones and lacks some. The sample records fewer than 250,000 clones, over 70% being singletons. Sequencing input: PBMCs. The receptors originated from a man aged 40-55 years in good health and CMV-seropositive.

This chain joins TRBV10-3 and TRBJ2-7, with TRBD1 matching 8 bases. The CDR3 is made up of 14 amino acids. Germline values: CDR1 ENHRY, CDR2 SYGVKD. Unmatched junction bases numbered 4, after V lost 6 bases and J lost 0 bases. The CDR3 region is CAIRGTGSSYEQYF. The DNA of the CDR3 is TGTGCCATCAGGGGGACAGGTAGCTCCTACGAGCAGTACTTC.

This clone was counted a single time. The chain uses TRBV21-1 and TRBJ2-4; the DNA was not compared with TRBD1, the D call given in the table. TRBV21-1 is listed as a pseudogene. The length of the CDR3 is 17 residues. The CDR3 here is CASSKEQGARAKNIQYF. The DNA of the CDR3 is TGTGCCAGCAGCAAGGAACAGGGGGCGAGGGCCAAAAACATTCAGTACTTC.

V is TRBV18 and J is TRBJ2-1, with a tentative D call TRBD1 (5 bases). Germline V lookup: CDR1 KGHSH, CDR2 LQKENI. V was clipped by 2 bases and J by 5 bases, with 22 bases between them. This CDR3 has 18 residues. The CDR3 nucleotides read TGTGCCAGCTCACCAATCCCCCCAGGGCGAGCCCCAAACAATGAGCAGTTCTTC. Translation gives CASSPIPPGRAPNNEQFF.

The chain joins TRBV9 to TRBJ2-7, with 10 positions matching TRBD1. From germline, CDR1 is SGDLS and CDR2 YYNGEE. CDR3 length equals 15 residues. J was trimmed by 2 bases and V by 0 bases; bases with no gene match: 2. The chain's CDR3 is CASSVAGQGAYEQYF. The CDR3 coding sequence is TGTGCCAGCAGCGTAGCTGGACAGGGGGCCTACGAGCAGTACTTC.

The count of this clone is one. V and J are TRBV7-6 and TRBJ1-3; D call uncertain. V was trimmed by 3 bases and J by 0 bases, leaving 15 bases between them. This CDR3 spans 17 amino acids. Per the germline V gene, CDR1 is SGHVS and CDR2 is FNYEAQ. CDR3 nucleotide sequence: TGTGCCAGCAGCTTGCAGTCCAGGTCGCACTCTGGAAACACCATATATTTT. Its protein product is CASSLQSRSHSGNTIYF.

The CDR3 region is CASSLAEEGGEQYF. The CDR3 nucleotides are TGCGCCAGCAGCTTGGCCGAGGAAGGAGGCGAGCAGTACTTC. The gene calls are TRBV5-1 and TRBJ2-7; D perhaps matches TRBD2 (5 bases). This CDR3 contains 14 residues. Germline CDR1 reads SGHRS; CDR2 reads YFSETQ. With 0 bases removed from V and 6 bases from J, the gap between germline ends came to 13 bases.

The CDR3 region is CASSLYGYSYEQYF. CDR3 bases: TGTGCCAGCAGTTTATACGGGTACTCCTACGAGCAGTACTTC. The genes are TRBV28 and TRBJ2-7; no firm D call. Germline CDR1 reads MDHEN; CDR2 reads SYDVKM. V lost 1 base, J lost 0 bases, and 7 bases lay in between. CDR3 length: 14 amino acids.

The chain couples TRBV11-2 to TRBJ2-1, with 9 bases fitting TRBD2. In germline, CDR1 is SGHAT, CDR2 FQNNGV. V lost 4 bases to trimming and J lost 4 bases; unmatched junction nucleotides: 8. CDR3 size: 16 residues. The CDR3 bases are TGTGCCAGCAGCTCATCGGGACTAGCCCTTTACAATGAGCAGTTCTTC. It yields the protein CASSSSGLALYNEQFF.

The chain is built from TRBV7-9 and TRBJ2-1; tentative D call: TRBD2 (6 bases). The V end was cut by 5 bases, the J end by 6 bases, with 11 bases between. The length of the CDR3 is 13 residues. From germline, CDR1 is SEHNR and CDR2 FQNEAQ (reference sequence). The CDR3 loop reads CASSAGEVNEQFF. CDR3 DNA sequence: TGTGCCAGCAGCGCTGGGGAGGTCAATGAGCAGTTCTTC. The whole variable domain, filled in from reference TRBV7-9 and TRBJ2-1, reads DTGVSQNPRHKITKRGQNVTFRCDPISEHNRLYWYRQTLGQGPEFLTYFQNEAQLEKSRLLSDRFSAERPKGSFSTLEIQRTEQGDSAMYLCASSAGEVNEQFFGPGTRLTVL.

The chain joins TRBV7-9 to TRBJ2-1; TRBD1 matches 7 bases. CDR1 and CDR2 from the germline V gene are SEHNR and FQNEAQ (reference sequence). The junction had 10 bases not matched to a gene; V was cut back by 2 bases and J by 9 bases. The CDR3 spans 15 residues. The CDR3 region is CASSLTGQGDTEQFF. For the CDR3, the DNA is TGTGCCAGCAGCTTAACAGGCCAGGGGGATACTGAGCAGTTCTTC.